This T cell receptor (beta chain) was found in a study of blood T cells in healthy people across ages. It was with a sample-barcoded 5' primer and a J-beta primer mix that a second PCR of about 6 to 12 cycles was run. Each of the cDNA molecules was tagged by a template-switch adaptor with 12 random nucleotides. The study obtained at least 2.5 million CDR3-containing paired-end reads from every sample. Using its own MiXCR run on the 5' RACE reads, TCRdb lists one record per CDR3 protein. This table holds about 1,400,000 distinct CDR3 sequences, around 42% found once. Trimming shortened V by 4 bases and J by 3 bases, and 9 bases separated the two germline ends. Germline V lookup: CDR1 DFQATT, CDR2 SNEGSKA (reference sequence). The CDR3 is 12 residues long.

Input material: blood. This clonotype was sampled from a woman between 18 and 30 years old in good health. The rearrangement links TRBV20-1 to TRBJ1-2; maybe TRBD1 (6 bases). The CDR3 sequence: CSATGDDYGYTF. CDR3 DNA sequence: TGCAGTGCTACAGGGGATGACTATGGCTACACCTTC.